This is a list of T cell receptor beta chains from one sample in a study of blood T cell repertoires in COVID-19. TCRdb's table, derived via immunoSEQ multiplex PCR, lists solely in-frame clones and lacks some. The sample includes 75,000 to 100,000 clones, more than 65% of them seen just once. The specimen sequenced was peripheral blood. The receptors stem from a man in his 60s with acute or convalescent COVID-19. The CDR3 runs from the conserved cysteine through the conserved F or W. The order of the fields is J gene, V gene, D gene, clone size, CDR3 DNA, CDR3 protein. A D gene is named only where the DNA matches it firmly. The size of a clone is reported for some rows only, either as once, few or many, or as a class for expanded clones.

>TRBJ2-2|TRBV15|-|-
TGTGCCACCAAAACGGGATCAGCCACCGGGGAGCTGTTTTTT
CATKTGSATGELFF
>TRBJ1-4|TRBV6-5|TRBD1|-
TGTGCCCGCCACAGGGGTCCTAATGAAAAACTGTTTTTT
CARHRGPNEKLFF
>TRBJ1-1|TRBV23-1|-|-
TGCGCCAGCAGTCAATCTACAGGGCACACTGAAGCTTTCTTT
CASSQSTGHTEAFF
>TRBJ2-2|TRBV7-9|-|-
TGTGCCAGCAGCCCCCAAGGGGAGCTGTTTTTT
CASSPQGELFF
>TRBJ1-2|TRBV19|-|-
TGTGCCAGTAGTATAGGAGCCAGGTGGAATTCTAACTATGGCTACACCTTC
CASSIGARWNSNYGYTF
>TRBJ2-2|TRBV11-3|TRBD1|once
TGTGCCAGCAGCCTCAGGGGGCAGGACACCGGGGAGCTGTTTTTT
CASSLRGQDTGELFF
>TRBJ1-2|TRBV10-3|-|-
TGTGCCACCCACACGGACACCCTCTATGGCTACACCTTC
CATHTDTLYGYTF
>TRBJ1-6|TRBV30|-|once
TGTGCCTGGAGTGTACGGGCAGGGATCCGCCATTCACCCCTCCACTTT
CAWSVRAGIRHSPLHF
>TRBJ1-3|TRBV3-1/TRBV3-2|-|few
TGTGCCAGCAGCAACAGCCTCGGTGGTAACACCATATATTTT
CASSNSLGGNTIYF
>TRBJ2-3|TRBV4-1|-|few
TGCGCCAGCAGCCGGGGGGACGGGGCAACCTTAAGCACAGATACGCAGTATTTT
CASSRGDGATLSTDTQYF
>TRBJ2-1|TRBV9|TRBD1|-
TGTGCCAGCAGCCGCACGGGACAGGGGGCGCGGCAGTTCTTC
CASSRTGQGARQFF
>TRBJ2-3|TRBV19|TRBD2|few
TGTGCCAGTAGTATCGTAGCCGGCGGGGGAGGGGATACGCAGTATTTT
CASSIVAGGGGDTQYF
>TRBJ1-2|TRBV27|TRBD1|-
TGTGCCAGCAGACACACCGGGACAGGGCATGGCTACACCTTC
CASRHTGTGHGYTF
>TRBJ2-3|TRBV9|-|-
TGTGCCAGCAGCGCCAACCCAGGGGTAGATACGCAGTATTTT
CASSANPGVDTQYF
>TRBJ2-7|TRBV2|-|once
TGTGCCAGCAGTGTGGGCTCCAGCTACGAGCAGTACTTC
CASSVGSSYEQYF
>TRBJ2-7|TRBV18|TRBD1|few
TGTGCCAGCTCCGTGCTGGCGGGACAGGGAACCTACGAGCAGTACTTC
CASSVLAGQGTYEQYF
>TRBJ2-2|TRBV27|TRBD1|-
TGTGCCAGCAGTGAGGGGACAGGGCGCACCGGGGAGCTGTTTTTT
CASSEGTGRTGELFF
>TRBJ1-1|TRBV19|-|-
TGTGCCAGTAGTATTTCTTCGACAGGTTCTTTAGCTTTCTTT
CASSISSTGSLAFF
>TRBJ2-7|TRBV3-1/TRBV3-2|-|once
TGTGCCAGCAGCCAAGAGGAGGGATCCTACGAGCAGTACTTC
CASSQEEGSYEQYF
>TRBJ1-2|TRBV7-9|TRBD1|-
TGTGCCAGCAGCTTAGGCAGGGGGGATACTAACTATGGCTACACCTTC
CASSLGRGDTNYGYTF
>TRBJ2-1|TRBV9|-|-
TGTGCCAGCAGCGTAAACAGGATCAATGAGCAGTTCTTC
CASSVNRINEQFF
>TRBJ2-1|TRBV10-3|-|-
TGTGCCATCAGTGACAGTCGGGAGTCCCACAATGAGCAGTTCTTC
CAISDSRESHNEQFF
>TRBJ1-5|TRBV6-5|-|-
TGTGCCAGCAGTTACGGTTCGGGGATAAATCAGCCCCAGCATTTT
CASSYGSGINQPQHF
>TRBJ2-1|TRBV19|-|-
TGTGCCAGTTCCCGAGGGGGGGATAAGGGTAATGAGCAGTTCTTC
CASSRGGDKGNEQFF